Included here is one TCR beta chain sequence, with context. The CDR3 has 14 residues. Germline V gene lookup returns CDR1 SGHRS and CDR2 YFSETQ. Trimming left V 4 bases short and J 4 bases short, with 14 bases between. The data derive from a study of blood T cell repertoires in COVID-19. Study as a whole: Acute-phase and convalescent COVID-19 samples originated in the United States, Italy and Spain.

Original data processing: Amplified reference gene primers provided the basis for estimating nucleated cell counts. Sequencing used immunoSEQ multiplex PCR; TCRdb keeps in-frame clones, though not all of them. V, J and clone size reflect that table, while D and trimming were determined from the DNA. The sample lists 44,000 or so clones; 65% to 85% were seen once. Sequencing was performed on peripheral blood. This receptor was taken from a man of 80 years or more in a cohort sampled during active COVID-19. The V and J genes are TRBV5-1 and TRBJ1-2; a possible D gene is TRBD1 (5 bases). CDR3 nucleotide sequence: TGCGCCAGCAGCGACGGCGACAGCTTCTATGGCTACACCTTC. Translating gives CASSDGDSFYGYTF.